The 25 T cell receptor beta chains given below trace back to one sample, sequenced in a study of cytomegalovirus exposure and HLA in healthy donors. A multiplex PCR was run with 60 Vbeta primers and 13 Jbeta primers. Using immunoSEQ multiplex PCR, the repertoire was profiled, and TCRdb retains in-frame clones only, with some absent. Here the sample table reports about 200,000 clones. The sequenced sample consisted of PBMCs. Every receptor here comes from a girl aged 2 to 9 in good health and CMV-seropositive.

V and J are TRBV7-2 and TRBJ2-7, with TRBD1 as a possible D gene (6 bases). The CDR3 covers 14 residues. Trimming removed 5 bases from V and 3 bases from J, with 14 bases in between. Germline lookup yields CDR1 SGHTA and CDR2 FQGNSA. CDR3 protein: CASSARPQGYEQYF. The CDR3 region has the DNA TGTGCCAGCAGCGCCCGACCACAGGGCTACGAGCAGTACTTC. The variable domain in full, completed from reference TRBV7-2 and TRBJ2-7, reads GAGVSQSPSNKVTEKGKDVELRCDPISGHTALYWYRQSLGQGLEFLIYFQGNSAPDKSGLPSDRFSAERTGGSVSTLTIQRTQQEDSAVYLCASSARPQGYEQYFGPGTRLTVT.

The CDR3 coding sequence is TGTGCCAGCAGCCAAGGAGGGGTAGCGGGAGGGTCCTACGAGCAGTACTTC. It encodes CASSQGGVAGGSYEQYF. The V call is TRBV4-2, the J call TRBJ2-7; 11 nucleotides line up with TRBD2. From germline, CDR1 is LGHNA and CDR2 YNFKEQ. The CDR3 is 17 residues long. Germline trimming cut 1 base from V and 1 base from J; bases unmatched to any gene: 6.

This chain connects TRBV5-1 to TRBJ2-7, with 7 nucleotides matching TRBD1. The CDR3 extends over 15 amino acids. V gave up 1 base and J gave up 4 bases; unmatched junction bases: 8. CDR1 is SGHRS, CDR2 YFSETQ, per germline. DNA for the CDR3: TGCGCCAGCAGCTTGTCTCGACAGGGTTCGTACGAGCAGTACTTC. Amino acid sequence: CASSLSRQGSYEQYF.

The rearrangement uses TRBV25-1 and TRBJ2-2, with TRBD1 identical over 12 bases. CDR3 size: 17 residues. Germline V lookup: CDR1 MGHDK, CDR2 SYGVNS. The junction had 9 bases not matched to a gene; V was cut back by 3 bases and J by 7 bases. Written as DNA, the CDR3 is TGTGCCAGCAGTGAGAGGGACAGGGGGCTATTAGGCGGGGAGCTGTTTTTT. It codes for CASSERDRGLLGGELFF.

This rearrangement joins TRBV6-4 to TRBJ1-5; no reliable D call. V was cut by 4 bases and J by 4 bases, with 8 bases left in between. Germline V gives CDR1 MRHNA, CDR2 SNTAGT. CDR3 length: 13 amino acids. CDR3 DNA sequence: TGTGCCAGCAGTGGACAAGCAAATCAGCCCCAGCATTTT. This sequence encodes CASSGQANQPQHF.

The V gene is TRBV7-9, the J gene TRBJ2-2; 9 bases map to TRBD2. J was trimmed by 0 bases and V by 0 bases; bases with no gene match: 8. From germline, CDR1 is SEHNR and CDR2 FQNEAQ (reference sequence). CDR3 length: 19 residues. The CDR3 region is CASSLALASGTSNTGELFF. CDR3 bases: TGTGCCAGCAGCTTAGCGCTGGCTAGCGGGACCTCGAACACCGGGGAGCTGTTTTTT.

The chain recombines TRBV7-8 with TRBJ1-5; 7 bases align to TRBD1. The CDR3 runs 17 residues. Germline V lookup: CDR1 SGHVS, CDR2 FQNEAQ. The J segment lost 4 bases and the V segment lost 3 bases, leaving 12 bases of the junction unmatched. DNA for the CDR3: TGTGCCAGCAGCTTCCTGCTGTGGACAGGTTTAAATCAGCCCCAGCATTTT. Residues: CASSFLLWTGLNQPQHF.

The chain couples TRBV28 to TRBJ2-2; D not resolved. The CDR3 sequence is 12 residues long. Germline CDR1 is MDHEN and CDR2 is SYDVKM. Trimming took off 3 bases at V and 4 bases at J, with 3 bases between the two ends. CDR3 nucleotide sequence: TGTGCCAGCAGTTTCCTCACCGGGGAGCTGTTTTTT. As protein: CASSFLTGELFF.

CDR3 loop: CASSEGPSGRNAYEQYF. CDR3 DNA: TGCGCCAGCAGTGAGGGTCCCAGCGGGAGGAACGCCTACGAGCAGTACTTC. The rearrangement uses TRBV10-2 and TRBJ2-7, with 9 bases identical to TRBD2. In germline, CDR1 is WSHSY, CDR2 SAAADI. The trim removed 2 bases at V and 2 bases at J, leaving 10 bases unmatched. This CDR3 has 17 residues.

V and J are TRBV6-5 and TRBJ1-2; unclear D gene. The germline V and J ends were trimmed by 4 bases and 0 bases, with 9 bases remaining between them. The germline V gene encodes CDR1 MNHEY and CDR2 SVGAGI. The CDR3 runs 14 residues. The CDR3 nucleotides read TGTGCCAGCAGTTCCACTCCTGCTAACTATGGCTACACCTTC. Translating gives CASSSTPANYGYTF.

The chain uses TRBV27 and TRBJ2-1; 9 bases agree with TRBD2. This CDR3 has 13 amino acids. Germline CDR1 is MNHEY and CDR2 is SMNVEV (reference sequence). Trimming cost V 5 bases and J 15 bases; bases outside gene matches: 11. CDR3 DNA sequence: TGTGCCAGCAGTGGAGAGTTTAGCGGGAGTAGGTTCTTC. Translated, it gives CASSGEFSGSRFF.

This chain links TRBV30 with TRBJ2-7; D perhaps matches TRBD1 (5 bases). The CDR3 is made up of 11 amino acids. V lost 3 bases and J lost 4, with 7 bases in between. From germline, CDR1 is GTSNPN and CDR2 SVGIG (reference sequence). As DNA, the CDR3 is TGTGCCTGGAGATCAGGGTACGAGCAGTACTTC. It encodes CAWRSGYEQYF.

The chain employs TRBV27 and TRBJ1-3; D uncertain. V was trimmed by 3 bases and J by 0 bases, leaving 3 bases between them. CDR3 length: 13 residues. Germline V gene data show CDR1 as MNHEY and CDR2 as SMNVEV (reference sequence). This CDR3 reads CASSFSSGNTIYF. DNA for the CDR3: TGTGCCAGCAGTTTCAGCTCTGGAAACACCATATATTTT.

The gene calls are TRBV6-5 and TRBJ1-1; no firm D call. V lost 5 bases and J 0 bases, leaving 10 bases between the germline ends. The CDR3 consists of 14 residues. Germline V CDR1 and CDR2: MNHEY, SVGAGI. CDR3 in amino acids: CASSERGLNTEAFF. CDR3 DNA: TGTGCCAGCAGTGAACGAGGTTTGAACACTGAAGCTTTCTTT.

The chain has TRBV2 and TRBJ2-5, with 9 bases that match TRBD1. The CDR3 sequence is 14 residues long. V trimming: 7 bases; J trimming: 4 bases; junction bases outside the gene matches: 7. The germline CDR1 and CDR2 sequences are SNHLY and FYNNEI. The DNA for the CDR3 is TGTGCCAGCATTTGGCAGGACAGGGGAGAGACCCAGTACTTC. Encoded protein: CASIWQDRGETQYF. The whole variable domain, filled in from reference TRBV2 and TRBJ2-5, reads EPEVTQTPSHQVTQMGQEVILRCVPISNHLYFYWYRQILGQKVEFLVSFYNNEISEKSEIFDDQFSVERPDGSNFTLKIRSTKLEDSAMYFCASIWQDRGETQYFGPGTRLLVL.

The CDR3: CASSYSIQSNQPQHF. In nucleotides, the CDR3 is TGTGCCAGCAGTTACTCGATCCAGAGCAATCAGCCCCAGCATTTT. The genes are TRBV6-5 and TRBJ1-5; D is ambiguous. Trimming cost V 0 bases and J 1 base, with 7 bases left between them. The CDR3 covers 15 residues. Germline CDR1 is MNHEY and CDR2 is SVGAGI.

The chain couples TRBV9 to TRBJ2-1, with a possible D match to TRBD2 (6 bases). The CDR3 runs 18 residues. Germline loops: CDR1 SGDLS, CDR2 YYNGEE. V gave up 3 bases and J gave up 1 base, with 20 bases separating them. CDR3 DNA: TGTGCCAGCAGCGCGCCAAGAAACCCTGGGGGGTCCTACAATGAGCAGTTCTTC. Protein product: CASSAPRNPGGSYNEQFF.

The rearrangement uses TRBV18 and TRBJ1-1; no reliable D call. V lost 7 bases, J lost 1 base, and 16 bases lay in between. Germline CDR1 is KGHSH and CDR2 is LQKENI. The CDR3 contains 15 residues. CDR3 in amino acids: CASWEEAARNTEAFF. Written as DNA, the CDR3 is TGTGCCAGCTGGGAGGAGGCAGCACGGAACACTGAAGCTTTCTTT.

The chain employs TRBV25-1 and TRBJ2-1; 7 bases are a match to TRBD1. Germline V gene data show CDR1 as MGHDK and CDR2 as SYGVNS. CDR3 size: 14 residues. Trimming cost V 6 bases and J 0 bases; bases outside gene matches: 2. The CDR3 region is CASRRTGSYNEQFF. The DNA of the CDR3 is TGTGCCAGCAGAAGGACAGGCTCCTACAATGAGCAGTTCTTC. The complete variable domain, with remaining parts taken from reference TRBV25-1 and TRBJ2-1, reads EADIYQTPRYLVIGTGKKITLECSQTMGHDKMYWYQQDPGMELHLIHYSYGVNSTEKGDLSSESTVSRIRTEHFPLTLESARPSHTSQYLCASRRTGSYNEQFFGPGTRLTVL.

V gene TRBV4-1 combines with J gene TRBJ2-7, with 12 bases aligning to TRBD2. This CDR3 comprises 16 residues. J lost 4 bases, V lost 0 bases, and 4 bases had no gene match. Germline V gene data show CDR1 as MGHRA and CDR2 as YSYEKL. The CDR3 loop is CASSQDPSGRAYEQYF. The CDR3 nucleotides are TGCGCCAGCAGCCAAGATCCTAGCGGGAGGGCGTACGAGCAGTACTTC.

Here the CDR3 reads CASSPTGQYNEQFF. CDR3 sequence (DNA): TGTGCCAGCAGTCCAACGGGACAGTACAATGAGCAGTTCTTC. This rearrangement joins TRBV28 to TRBJ2-1, with TRBD1 identical over 7 bases. With 5 bases clipped from V and 4 bases from J, the junction kept 5 bases outside the gene matches. The CDR3 runs 14 residues. Germline V gene data show CDR1 as MDHEN and CDR2 as SYDVKM. The variable domain in full, completed from reference TRBV28 and TRBJ2-1, reads DVKVTQSSRYLVKRTGEKVFLECVQDMDHENMFWYRQDPGLGLRLIYFSYDVKMKEKGDIPEGYSVSREKKERFSLILESASTNQTSMYLCASSPTGQYNEQFFGPGTRLTVL.

CDR3 coding DNA: TGTGCCAGCAGCTTGGAATTGCGGCGGGAGAGCTCCTACAATGAGCAGTTCTTC. It yields the protein CASSLELRRESSYNEQFF. The chain links TRBV5-4 to TRBJ2-1, with TRBD2 matching 7 bases. The V and J ends lost 0 bases and 0 bases, in that order; junction bases with no gene match: 9. The CDR3 contains 18 residues. Germline V CDR1 and CDR2: SGHNT, YYREEE (reference sequence).

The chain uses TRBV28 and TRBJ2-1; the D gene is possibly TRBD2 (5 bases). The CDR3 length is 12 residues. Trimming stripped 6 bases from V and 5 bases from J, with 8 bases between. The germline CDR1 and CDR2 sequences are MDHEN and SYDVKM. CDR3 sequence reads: CASRELDNEQFF. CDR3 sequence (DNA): TGTGCCAGCAGGGAACTAGACAATGAGCAGTTCTTC.

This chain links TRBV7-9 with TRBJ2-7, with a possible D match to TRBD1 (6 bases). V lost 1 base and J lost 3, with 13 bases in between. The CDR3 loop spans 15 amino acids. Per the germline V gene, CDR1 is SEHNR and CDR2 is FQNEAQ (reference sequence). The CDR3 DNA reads TGTGCCAGCAGCTTAGACAGGGATCTTATCTACGAGCAGTACTTC. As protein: CASSLDRDLIYEQYF.

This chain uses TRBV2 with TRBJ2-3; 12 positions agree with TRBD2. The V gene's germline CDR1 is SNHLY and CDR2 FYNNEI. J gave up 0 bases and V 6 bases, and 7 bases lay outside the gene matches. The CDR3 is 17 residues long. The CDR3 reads CASSWLAGGLSTDTQYF. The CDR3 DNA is TGTGCCAGCAGCTGGCTAGCGGGAGGGCTTAGCACAGATACGCAGTATTTT.